These 15 T cell receptor beta chains were all obtained from the same sample, sequenced in a study of blood T cells in healthy people across ages. The second PCR ran about 6 to 11 cycles with a sample-barcoded 5' primer and J-beta primers. One entry per CDR3 protein results from TCRdb running MiXCR on the 5' RACE reads. Counted here are around 1,000,000 distinct CDR3 sequences, roughly two fifths occurring once; the ten biggest clones make up roughly 13%. Input material: blood. The receptors here all came from a man aged 18 to 29 in good health.

Concerning this clonotype itself: The junction shows a germline mismatch at one end, possibly a read error. This chain joins TRBV7-2 and TRBJ2-7; D not resolved. CDR3 size: 14 residues. In germline, CDR1 is SGHTA, CDR2 FQGNSA. CDR3 amino acids: CASSPREAPYEQYF. The CDR3 nucleotides are TGCGCCAGCAGCCCGCGCGAGGCCCCCTACGAGCAGTACTTC.

The chain links TRBV18 to TRBJ1-1, with D unclear. In germline, CDR1 is KGHSH, CDR2 LQKENI. V lost 0 bases, J lost 6 bases, and 11 bases lay in between. CDR3 size: 14 residues. The CDR3 nucleotides read TGTGCCAGCTCACCACCTCTGTCAGCCTCTGAAGCTTTCTTT. Amino acids: CASSPPLSASEAFF. Together with reference TRBV18 and TRBJ1-1, the CDR3 gives the full variable domain: NAGVMQNPRHLVRRRGQEARLRCSPMKGHSHVYWYRQLPEEGLKFMVYLQKENIIDESGMPKERFSAEFPKEGPSILRIQQVVRGDSAAYFCASSPPLSASEAFFGQGTRLTVV.

The rearrangement uses TRBV10-3 and TRBJ1-2; perhaps TRBD1 as D (6 bases). Trimming took off 10 bases at V and 4 bases at J, with 13 bases between the two ends. Germline V gene sequence: CDR1 ENHRY, CDR2 SYGVKD. The CDR3 covers 12 residues. CDR3 in DNA: TGTGCCAGCCTAACAGGGTTCTATGGCTACACCTTC. Residues: CASLTGFYGYTF.

This clonotype was found many times. One junction end does not reproduce the germline sequence, and a read error may be involved. V usage is TRBV4-3 and J usage is TRBJ2-1; no reliable D call. The CDR3 sequence is 12 residues long. CDR1 and CDR2 from the germline V gene are LGHNA and YSLEER. The CDR3 sequence is CASSQDLNEQFF. In DNA, the CDR3 is TGTGCCAGCAGCCAAGATTTAAATGAGCAGTTCTTC.

The V and J genes are TRBV7-9 and TRBJ2-3; 10 bases align to TRBD2. J gave up 0 bases and V 6 bases, and 9 bases lay outside the gene matches. Germline assignment: CDR1 SEHNR and CDR2 FQNEAQ (reference sequence). The length of the CDR3 is 17 residues. CDR3 DNA sequence: TGTGCCAGCAGTAGGCTAGCGGGGGTTACTAGCACAGATACGCAGTATTTT. This encodes CASSRLAGVTSTDTQYF.

This clonotype has just a few counts. The chain links TRBV12-3 or TRBV12-4 to TRBJ1-4; D is unclear. The CDR3 runs to 13 residues. The V and J ends lost 0 bases and 3 bases respectively, with 2 bases between them. In nucleotides, the CDR3 is TGTGCCAGCAGTTTAGCGGCTAATGAAAAACTGTTTTTT. Protein: CASSLAANEKLFF.

There are a few counts of this clonotype. The chain uses TRBV20-1 and TRBJ1-6, with TRBD1 matching over 7 bases. Germline CDR1 and CDR2: DFQATT and SNEGSKA (reference sequence). V shed 1 base and J 4 bases; nucleotides not matched to a gene: 7. The CDR3 consists of 16 residues. The CDR3 spells CSARGQGEGYNSPLHF. CDR3 DNA sequence: TGCAGTGCTAGAGGTCAGGGGGAAGGTTATAATTCACCCCTCCACTTT.

The J gene is TRBJ2-1, the V gene TRBV25-1; 9 bases are shared with TRBD2. The trim removed 4 bases at V and 15 bases at J, leaving 4 bases unmatched. The CDR3 consists of 11 residues. Germline CDR1 and CDR2: MGHDK and SYGVNS. The CDR3 loop reads CASSGTSGSFF. CDR3 bases: TGTGCCAGCAGTGGTACTAGCGGGTCGTTCTTC.

This chain uses TRBV29-1 with TRBJ2-1; 10 bases are a match to TRBD2. The CDR3 totals 17 residues. V trimming: 6 bases; J trimming: 7 bases; junction bases outside the gene matches: 18. Germline V lookup: CDR1 SQVTM, CDR2 ANQGSEA. CDR3 coding DNA: TGCAGCGTAGCCGGGACTAGCGAAGACCTTGTGGGGAATGAGCAGTTCTTC. Protein: CSVAGTSEDLVGNEQFF.

The V gene is TRBV5-1, the J gene TRBJ2-6; unclear D gene. Germline loops: CDR1 SGHRS, CDR2 YFSETQ. V shed 6 bases and J shed 0 bases, with 13 bases lying between them. CDR3 size: 16 residues. The CDR3 nucleotides read TGCGCCAGCACCTTAAACGGCCGCTCTGGGGCCAACGTCCTGACTTTC. Amino acid sequence: CASTLNGRSGANVLTF.

CDR3 protein: CASSLVQRRGYGYTF. CDR3 bases: TGTGCCAGCAGCTTAGTTCAGCGTAGGGGATATGGCTACACCTTC. The rearrangement uses TRBV7-9 and TRBJ1-2; D possibly corresponds to TRBD1 (5 bases). Germline V gene sequence: CDR1 SEHNR, CDR2 FQNEAQ (reference sequence). CDR3 length: 15 residues. Trimming took 1 base from V and 5 from J, leaving 14 bases between them.

This clonotype was recorded many times. The rearrangement uses TRBV21-1 and TRBJ2-3; the table's TRBD2 call for D was not verified on the DNA. TRBV21-1 is classified as a pseudogene. CDR3 length equals 20 residues. The CDR3 DNA sequence: TGTGCCAGCAGCTCCCCCGGCCTAGCGGGGGCCCCAAATCAAACAGATACGCAGTATTTT. This translates into CASSSPGLAGAPNQTDTQYF.

To note about this clonotype: This may be a read error, as it is one base from a much larger clone. This chain joins TRBV7-3 and TRBJ2-1, with D possibly matching TRBD2 (6 bases). Judging by the DNA end, TRBJ2-7 fits better; the J call may be wrong. The CDR3 consists of 16 residues. In germline, CDR1 is SGHTA, CDR2 FQGTGA. The chain's CDR3 is CASSLNMGGPYNEQYF. In DNA form, the CDR3 reads TGTGCCAGCAGCTTAAATATGGGGGGACCTTACAATGAGCAGTACTTC.

This clonotype was observed a handful of times. CDR3: CASSRDREGSPLHF. DNA for the CDR3: TGTGCCAGCAGCCGGGACAGGGAAGGATCACCCCTCCACTTT. This sequence joins TRBV9 and TRBJ1-6, with 9 positions matching TRBD1. The CDR3 runs to 14 residues. The trim removed 4 bases at V and 10 bases at J, leaving 6 bases unmatched. The germline gives CDR1 SGDLS, CDR2 YYNGEE.

This chain uses TRBV7-9 with TRBJ1-2, with 10 bases matching TRBD1. Germline V gene data show CDR1 as SEHNR and CDR2 as FQNEAQ (reference sequence). V was pared by 5 bases and J by 5 bases, with 8 bases of the junction left unmatched. The CDR3 is made up of 15 amino acids. Here the CDR3 reads CASSLGQGWSYGYTF. The CDR3 nucleotides are TGTGCCAGCAGCCTGGGACAGGGGTGGAGTTATGGCTACACCTTC.